The 28 T cell receptor beta chains below were found in one sample sequenced in a study of T cell responses to AZD1222 COVID-19 vaccine. The data were produced by immunoSEQ multiplex PCR, yet TCRdb's version contains in-frame clones alone and is incomplete. This sample carries about 190,000 clones, 85% to 90% of them seen once, and the ten largest clones take approximately 7.2%. Here the sequenced sample was peripheral blood, taken on day 0 of AZD1222 vaccination. These receptors were obtained from an adult in good health.

The chain links TRBV7-9 to TRBJ2-3; D unclear. The germline V and J ends were trimmed by 4 bases and 11 bases, with 16 bases remaining between them. CDR3 length equals 13 residues. Per the germline V gene, CDR1 is SEHNR and CDR2 is FQNEAQ (reference sequence). This chain's CDR3 is CASSSSQVPGQYF. The CDR3 bases are TGTGCCAGCAGCTCGTCGCAGGTACCGGGGCAGTATTTT.

This clone was seen only once. This sequence joins TRBV6-2 or TRBV6-3 and TRBJ2-1; tentatively, D is TRBD2 (6 bases). V was cut by 4 bases and J by 2 bases, with 12 bases left in between. Looked up from germline, CDR1 is MNHEY and CDR2 is SVGEGT. The CDR3 length is 15 residues. This chain's CDR3 is CASSLTGVPYNEQFF. The CDR3 coding sequence is TGTGCCAGCAGTTTGACGGGGGTTCCCTACAATGAGCAGTTCTTC.

The V gene is TRBV3-1 (or the pseudogene TRBV3-2), the J gene TRBJ2-1; D uncertain. The CDR3 consists of 16 residues. Per the germline V gene, CDR1 is LGHDT and CDR2 is YNNKEL (reference sequence). Deletions cut 0 bases from V and 3 bases from J, with 12 bases between. CDR3 amino acids: CASSQESMRFYNEQFF. The CDR3 DNA reads as TGTGCCAGCAGCCAAGAGAGCATGCGGTTCTACAATGAGCAGTTCTTC.

This chain connects TRBV28 to TRBJ1-4; D perhaps matches TRBD1 (6 bases). The CDR3 is 14 residues long. The V gene lost 4 bases and the J gene lost 5 bases, with 11 bases spanning the gap. Germline CDR1 and CDR2: MDHEN and SYDVKM. CDR3: CASSWTESNEKLFF. The CDR3 coding sequence is TGTGCCAGCAGTTGGACAGAATCGAATGAAAAACTGTTTTTT. Drawing the rest from reference TRBV28 and TRBJ1-4, the complete variable domain is DVKVTQSSRYLVKRTGEKVFLECVQDMDHENMFWYRQDPGLGLRLIYFSYDVKMKEKGDIPEGYSVSREKKERFSLILESASTNQTSMYLCASSWTESNEKLFFGSGTQLSVL.

The chain employs TRBV19 and TRBJ1-5; 9 bases are a match to TRBD1. The germline V gene has CDR1 LNHDA and CDR2 SQIVND (reference sequence). The trim removed 5 bases at V and 4 bases at J, leaving 18 bases unmatched. This CDR3 contains 19 residues. The chain's CDR3 is CASSEGTNTGGAWNQPQHF. The CDR3 nucleotides are TGTGCCAGTAGTGAGGGAACCAACACAGGGGGCGCTTGGAATCAGCCCCAGCATTTT.

CDR3 nucleotide sequence: TGTGCCACCAGCGAGGTTCGGGACGTAGGCACAGATACGCAGTATTTT. Translating it yields CATSEVRDVGTDTQYF. This chain uses TRBV15 with TRBJ2-3; D tentatively reads TRBD1 or TRBD2 (5 bases each). This CDR3 contains 16 residues. Germline CDR1 reads LNHNV; CDR2 reads YYDKDF (reference sequence). Trimming cost V 5 bases and J 1 base, with 16 bases left between them.

This clone was seen a single time. The chain couples TRBV28 to TRBJ1-4; TRBD1 agrees at 7 bases. V trimming: 6 bases; J trimming: 7 bases; junction bases outside the gene matches: 5. Germline V gene lookup returns CDR1 MDHEN and CDR2 SYDVKM. This CDR3 spans 13 amino acids. The CDR3 nucleotides are TGTGCCAGCAGAGACAGGGCCTCTGAAAAACTGTTTTTT. Translation: CASRDRASEKLFF.

The CDR3 sequence: CASSTPRSRRTLNTEAFF. The CDR3 coding sequence is TGTGCCAGCAGCACCCCCCGGAGCAGGCGAACCTTGAACACTGAAGCTTTCTTT. This chain uses TRBV11-2 with TRBJ1-1; no clear D. Trimming removed 5 bases from V and 0 bases from J, with 22 bases in between. This CDR3 is 18 amino acids long. CDR1 SGHAT and CDR2 FQNNGV come from the germline V gene. Variable domain in full (rest from reference TRBV11-2 and TRBJ1-1): EAGVAQSPRYKIIEKRQSVAFWCNPISGHATLYWYQQILGQGPKLLIQFQNNGVVDDSQLPKDRFSAERLKGVDSTLKIQPAKLEDSAVYLCASSTPRSRRTLNTEAFFGQGTRLTVV.

The V call is TRBV6-2 or TRBV6-3, the J call TRBJ2-5, with D tentatively TRBD2 (5 bases). The ends were cut back, 6 bases at V and 1 base at J, with 21 bases in the middle. Germline V gene data show CDR1 as MNHEY and CDR2 as SVGEGT. The CDR3 consists of 17 residues. The CDR3 DNA sequence: TGTGCCAGCAGCCTCCGCTCGGGGTACACCCCCCAAGAGACCCAGTACTTC. It is translated as CASSLRSGYTPQETQYF.

The V call is TRBV7-8, the J call TRBJ2-3; D is uncertain. V was shortened by 0 bases and J by 0 bases, with 10 bases between the two germline ends. Germline-derived CDR1 and CDR2 are SGHVS and FQNEAQ. There are 16 residues in the CDR3. In DNA, the CDR3 is TGTGCCAGCAGCTTAGCGCGAGGCGTCAGCACAGATACGCAGTATTTT. Amino acid sequence: CASSLARGVSTDTQYF.

Here the CDR3 DNA reads TGCGCCAGCAGCAATACCCCTGGACAGGGTAATTCACCCCTCCACTTT. Translating it yields CASSNTPGQGNSPLHF. The rearrangement links TRBV5-1 to TRBJ1-6, with 8 nucleotides matching TRBD1. Germline V gene lookup returns CDR1 SGHRS and CDR2 YFSETQ. The CDR3 runs to 16 residues. V shed 4 bases, J shed 6 bases, and the junction held 9 bases outside the gene matches.

The V and J genes are TRBV6-5 and TRBJ1-5, with 8 positions matching TRBD1. Germline assignment: CDR1 MNHEY and CDR2 SVGAGI. This CDR3 is built from 15 residues. V lost 6 bases, J lost 0 bases, and 4 bases stayed unmatched. For the CDR3, the DNA is TGTGCCAGCAGGACCCAGGGGGCTAGCAATCAGCCCCAGCATTTT. Amino acid sequence: CASRTQGASNQPQHF.

The chain has TRBV19 and TRBJ1-2; 7 positions match TRBD1. CDR3 length equals 14 residues. Trimming removed 6 bases from V and 6 bases from J; junction bases left unmatched: 10. Germline values: CDR1 LNHDA, CDR2 SQIVND (reference sequence). The DNA of the CDR3 is TGTGCCAGTAGCCGGGACAGTGGGGGGGATGGCTACACCTTC. This encodes CASSRDSGGDGYTF.

The chain uses TRBV19 and TRBJ1-1; D is unresolved. Looked up from germline, CDR1 is LNHDA and CDR2 is SQIVND (reference sequence). The germline V and J ends were trimmed by 5 bases and 4 bases, with 14 bases remaining between them. The CDR3 covers 14 residues. In nucleotides, the CDR3 is TGTGCCAGTAGTTCCGGCGGGGTATTCACTGAAGCTTTCTTT. This gives the protein CASSSGGVFTEAFF.

V usage is TRBV7-9 and J usage is TRBJ1-5; D unresolved. V was cut by 1 base and J by 0 bases, with 4 bases left in between. CDR1 and CDR2 (germline): SEHNR, FQNEAQ (reference sequence). The CDR3 extends over 14 amino acids. Written as DNA, the CDR3 is TGTGCCAGCAGCTTAGGAGCTAGCAATCAGCCCCAGCATTTT. Its translation: CASSLGASNQPQHF.

The chain uses TRBV7-3 and TRBJ2-1, with a tentative D call TRBD2 (5 bases). CDR1 and CDR2 (germline): SGHTA, FQGTGA. Between the trimmed V and J ends, which lost 0 bases and 5 bases, there was a span of 17 bases. CDR3 size: 17 residues. The CDR3 loop is CASSLTYTSLAHNEQFF. CDR3 in DNA: TGTGCCAGCAGCTTAACGTATACGTCCCTAGCCCACAATGAGCAGTTCTTC. The variable domain in full, with the rest retrieved from reference TRBV7-3 and TRBJ2-1, is GAGVSQTPSNKVTEKGKYVELRCDPISGHTALYWYRQSLGQGPEFLIYFQGTGAADDSGLPNDRFFAVRPEGSVSTLKIQRTERGDSAVYLCASSLTYTSLAHNEQFFGPGTRLTVL.

V gene TRBV7-3 combines with J gene TRBJ2-3, with D maybe TRBD2 (5 bases). The V end lost 1 base, the J end lost 6 bases, and 8 bases lay between the germline ends. Germline V gives CDR1 SGHTA, CDR2 FQGTGA. This CDR3 comprises 13 residues. CDR3 DNA sequence: TGTGCCAGCAGCTTAAGGCGGAGGGATACGCAGTATTTT. Translated, it gives CASSLRRRDTQYF.

The rearrangement links TRBV4-2 to TRBJ2-7, with D possibly TRBD2 on 6 matching bases. Germline CDR1 reads LGHNA; CDR2 reads YNFKEQ. This CDR3 contains 14 residues. V shed 0 bases and J shed 2 bases, with 8 bases lying between them. CDR3 DNA: TGTGCCAGCAGCCAAGAGGGGGGTGCCTACGAGCAGTACTTC. Protein product: CASSQEGGAYEQYF.

The J gene is TRBJ1-4, the V gene TRBV5-6, with D unresolved. Between the trimmed V and J ends, which lost 0 bases and 6 bases, there was a span of 3 bases. CDR3 length: 12 amino acids. Germline lookup yields CDR1 SGHDT and CDR2 YYEEEE. CDR3 sequence: CASSLADEKLFF. CDR3 DNA sequence: TGTGCCAGCAGCTTGGCCGATGAAAAACTGTTTTTT.

The chain joins TRBV6-5 to TRBJ1-3; D not certain. There are 12 residues in the CDR3. The germline CDR1 and CDR2 sequences are MNHEY and SVGAGI. V lost 10 bases and J lost 4, with 11 bases in between. CDR3 DNA: TGTGCCACCGCGTCGGGAGGAAACACCATATATTTT. Its translation is CATASGGNTIYF.

Only one count was recorded for this clone. This chain joins TRBV7-9 and TRBJ2-7; 7 bases fit TRBD1. The CDR3 has 16 residues. Germline V gives CDR1 SEHNR, CDR2 FQNEAQ (reference sequence). The V and J ends lost 4 bases and 0 bases, in that order; junction bases with no gene match: 9. The CDR3 DNA is TGTGCCAGCAGCTCGTGGAGGACAGGAGTCTCCTACGAGCAGTACTTC. Amino acid sequence: CASSSWRTGVSYEQYF.

The rearrangement uses TRBV9 and TRBJ2-1, with D tentatively TRBD1 or TRBD2 (5 bases each). From germline, CDR1 is SGDLS and CDR2 YYNGEE. CDR3 size: 14 residues. Trimming took off 3 bases at V and 8 bases at J, with 15 bases between the two ends. The CDR3, as DNA: TGTGCCAGCAGCGACGGGACCGCAAGGTATGAGCAGTTCTTC. Its protein is CASSDGTARYEQFF.

This rearrangement joins TRBV10-1 to TRBJ1-1; unclear D gene. The CDR3 runs 11 residues. CDR1 and CDR2 from the germline V gene are WNHNN and SYGVQD (reference sequence). Trimming pared 9 bases from V and 7 bases from J, leaving 12 bases between. The CDR3 loop is CASRLGDEAFF. Written as DNA, the CDR3 is TGCGCCAGTCGACTTGGGGATGAAGCTTTCTTT.

The count of this clone is one. This sequence joins TRBV30 and TRBJ1-6, with D uncertain. Trimming took off 4 bases at V and 9 bases at J, with 13 bases between the two ends. The CDR3 is 13 residues long. Looked up from germline, CDR1 is GTSNPN and CDR2 is SVGIG (reference sequence). CDR3 bases: TGTGCCTGGAAGGTCGATTTTGGTTCACCCCTCCACTTT. Translation: CAWKVDFGSPLHF.

The genes are TRBV6-1 and TRBJ2-5; D is possibly TRBD1 (5 bases). Trimming shortened V by 1 base and J by 5 bases, and 11 bases separated the two germline ends. Germline assignment: CDR1 MNHNS and CDR2 SASEGT. The CDR3 totals 14 residues. CDR3: CASSEVWGPETQYF. The CDR3 DNA follows: TGTGCCAGCAGTGAAGTTTGGGGCCCGGAGACCCAGTACTTC.

The CDR3 DNA sequence: TGTGCCAGCACCGAGACCACCGGACAGAACACTGAAGCTTTCTTT. This codes for CASTETTGQNTEAFF. This chain connects TRBV13 to TRBJ1-1; tentatively, D is TRBD1 (5 bases). There are 15 residues in the CDR3. V shed 7 bases and J shed 1 base, with 16 bases lying between them. CDR1 and CDR2 (germline): PRHDT, FYEKMQ (reference sequence).

The chain has TRBV30 and TRBJ1-6; no clear D. This CDR3 region has 13 residues. From germline, CDR1 is GTSNPN and CDR2 SVGIG (reference sequence). Trimming pared 1 base from V and 7 bases from J, leaving 8 bases between. CDR3 bases: TGTGCCTGGAGTGACAATGAGAATTCACCCCTCCACTTT. Its translation: CAWSDNENSPLHF.

The rearrangement links TRBV10-3 to TRBJ2-7, with 9 bases identical to TRBD1. Per germline, CDR1 ENHRY and CDR2 SYGVKD. This CDR3 has 13 residues. After removal of 10 bases from V and 5 bases from J, the junction contained 9 bases not matched to a gene. CDR3 sequence: CASRTGAGDEQYV. The CDR3, as DNA: TGTGCCAGCCGGACAGGGGCGGGGGACGAGCAGTACGTC.